A selection of T cell receptor beta chains follows, all from one sample in a study of response to subunit inactivated influenza vaccine. TCRdb recomputed calls from the RT-PCR reads with MiXCR, one row per CDR3 protein. The table records about 780,000 distinct CDR3 sequences, about 18% of them present only once. Sequencing was performed on PBMCs from blood, taken 4 to 6 days after vaccination. Every receptor here comes from a man in his fifties who received an inactivated influenza vaccine. The CDR3 runs from the conserved cysteine through the conserved F or W. The D gene is left open where the match is weak. Clone size is given for some rows only: seen once, a few or many times, or a class if the clone is expanded.

-	TRBV18	few	TRBJ2-5	CASSPSVQETQYF	TGTGCCAGCTCACCTTCAGTCCAAGAGACCCAGTACTTC
TRBD1	TRBV11-2	few	TRBJ2-5	CASSLEGRRGLAESQETQYF	TGTGCCAGCAGCTTAGAGGGACGCAGGGGGCTAGCAGAGAGTCAAGAGACCCAGTACTTC
-	TRBV10-3	few	TRBJ1-1	CAISEPDGRSSEAFF	TGTGCCATCAGTGAGCCGGACGGCCGGAGTAGTGAAGCTTTCTTT
-	TRBV6-6	once	TRBJ1-2	CASKFDRDGYTF	TGTGCCAGTAAATTCGACAGAGATGGCTACACCTTC
-	TRBV20-1	many	TRBJ1-2	CSARDTNTNYGYTF	TGCAGTGCTAGAGATACGAACACCAACTATGGCTACACCTTC
TRBD2	TRBV20-1	-	TRBJ2-4	CSAIPGTSVDKNIQYF	TGCAGTGCTATCCCGGGGACTAGCGTAGACAAAAACATTCAGTACTTC
-	TRBV20-1	-	TRBJ1-2	CSAPPGSQRGYTF	TGCAGTGCTCCCCCGGGGAGTCAACGGGGCTACACCTTC
TRBD2	TRBV6-1	few	TRBJ2-1	CASGLASGGGTYNEQFF	TGTGCCAGCGGGTTGGCTAGCGGGGGGGGGACCTACAATGAGCAGTTCTTC
-	TRBV12-3/TRBV12-4	few	TRBJ1-6	CASDSSGSSYNSPLHF	TGTGCCAGCGATTCCTCCGGGAGCTCCTATAATTCACCCCTCCACTTT
-	TRBV6-6	few	TRBJ2-7	CASVWAPAYEQYF	TGTGCCAGCGTATGGGCCCCAGCCTACGAGCAGTACTTC
-	TRBV30	-	TRBJ2-1	CAWSWGSHNEQFF	TGTGCCTGGAGTTGGGGGAGCCACAATGAGCAGTTCTTC
-	TRBV5-1	many	TRBJ2-1	CASSWVGETNYNEQFF	TGCGCCAGCAGCTGGGTGGGGGAGACAAACTACAATGAGCAGTTCTTC
TRBD2	TRBV7-9	-	TRBJ2-3	CASSVSGGGVDTQYF	TGTGCCAGCAGCGTTAGCGGGGGGGGGGTAGATACGCAGTATTTT
-	TRBV12-3/TRBV12-4	few	TRBJ2-5	CASSLRLRDQETQYF	TGTGCCAGCAGTTTACGCCTACGGGATCAAGAGACCCAGTACTTC
TRBD2	TRBV20-1	few	TRBJ2-7	CSARPSGASYEQYF	TGCAGTGCTAGACCGAGCGGGGCCTCCTACGAGCAGTACTTC
TRBD2	TRBV10-3	-	TRBJ2-7	CAISERLAGSSYEQYF	TGTGCCATCAGTGAAAGACTAGCGGGCTCCTCCTACGAGCAGTACTTC